This TCR beta chain was retrieved from a study of tumor and adjacent non-tumor tissue in lung cancer. General study results and limits: TCR diversity was significantly greater in tumor than normal lung tissue. In normal lung, the top 100 clones were significantly more dominant than in tumor.

For this clonotype: Antigen specificity is unknown. Compared with germline, one end of the junction differs, possibly owing to a read error.

TCRbeta libraries were built with three rounds of nested PCR, modified from ARM-PCR. TCRdb redid the calling of the multiplex PCR reads with MiXCR, one entry per CDR3 protein. The data contain about 110,000 distinct CDR3 sequences, more than 70% of them seen just once; the ten biggest clones take up under 45%. The CDR3 consists of 14 residues. The germline V gene encodes CDR1 SGHAT and CDR2 FQNNGV. RNA was extracted from bulk tissue without any cell sorting. The rearrangement joins TRBV11-2 to TRBJ2-7; D is ambiguous. The sample taken for sequencing was lung tumor tissue. The clonotype comes from a woman in her sixties or seventies with non-small cell lung cancer. The CDR3 coding sequence is TGTGCCAGCAGCTTACCCACCGGTACAGCCGAGCAGTACTTT. This encodes CASSLPTGTAEQYF.